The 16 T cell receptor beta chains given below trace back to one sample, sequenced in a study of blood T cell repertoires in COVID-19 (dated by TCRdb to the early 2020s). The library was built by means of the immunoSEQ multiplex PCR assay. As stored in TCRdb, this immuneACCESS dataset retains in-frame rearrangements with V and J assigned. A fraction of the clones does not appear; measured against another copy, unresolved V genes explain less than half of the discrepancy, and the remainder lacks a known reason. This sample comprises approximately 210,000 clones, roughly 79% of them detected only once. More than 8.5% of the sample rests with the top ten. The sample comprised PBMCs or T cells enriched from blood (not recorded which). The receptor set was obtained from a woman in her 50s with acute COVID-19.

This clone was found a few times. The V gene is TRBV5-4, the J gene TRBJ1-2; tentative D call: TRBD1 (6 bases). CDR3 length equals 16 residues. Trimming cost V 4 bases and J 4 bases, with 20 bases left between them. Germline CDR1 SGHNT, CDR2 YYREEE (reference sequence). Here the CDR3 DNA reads TGTGCCAGCAGCAAAGGGGGGGGCACAGACAGCTATGGCTACACCTTC. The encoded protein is CASSKGGGTDSYGYTF.

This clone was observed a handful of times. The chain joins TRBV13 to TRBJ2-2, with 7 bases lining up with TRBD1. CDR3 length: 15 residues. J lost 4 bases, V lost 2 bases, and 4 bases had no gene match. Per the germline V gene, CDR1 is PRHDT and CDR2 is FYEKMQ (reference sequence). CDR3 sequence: CASSLRQGGTGELFF. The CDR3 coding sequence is TGTGCCAGCAGCTTAAGACAGGGTGGCACCGGGGAGCTGTTTTTT.

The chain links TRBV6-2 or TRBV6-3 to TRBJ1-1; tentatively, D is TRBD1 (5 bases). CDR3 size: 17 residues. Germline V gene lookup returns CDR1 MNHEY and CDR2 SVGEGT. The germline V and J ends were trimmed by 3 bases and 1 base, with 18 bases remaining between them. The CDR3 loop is CASSYARSRARNTEAFF. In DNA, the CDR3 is TGTGCCAGCAGTTATGCGAGGTCCAGGGCAAGGAACACTGAAGCTTTCTTT.

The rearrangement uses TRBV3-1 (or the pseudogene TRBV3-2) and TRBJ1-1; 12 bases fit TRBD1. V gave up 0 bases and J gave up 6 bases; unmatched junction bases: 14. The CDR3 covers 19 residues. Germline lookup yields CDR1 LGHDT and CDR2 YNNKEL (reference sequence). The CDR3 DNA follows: TGTGCCAGCAGCCAAGATCTAGGGACAGGGGGCAACCGGCGGCCTGAAGCTTTCTTT. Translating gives CASSQDLGTGGNRRPEAFF.

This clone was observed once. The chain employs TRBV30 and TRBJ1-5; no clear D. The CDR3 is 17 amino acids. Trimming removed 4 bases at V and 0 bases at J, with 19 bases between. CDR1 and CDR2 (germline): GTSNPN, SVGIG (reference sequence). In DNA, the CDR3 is TGTGCCTGGACCGAAACCGCCGGGAAATATAGCAATCAGCCCCAGCATTTT. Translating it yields CAWTETAGKYSNQPQHF.

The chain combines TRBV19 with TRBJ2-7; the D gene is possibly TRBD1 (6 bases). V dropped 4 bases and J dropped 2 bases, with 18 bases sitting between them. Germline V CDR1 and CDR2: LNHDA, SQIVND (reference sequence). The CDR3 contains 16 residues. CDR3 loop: CASSKTSDSSTYEQYF. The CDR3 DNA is TGTGCCAGTAGTAAAACCTCGGACAGTTCGACCTACGAGCAGTACTTC.

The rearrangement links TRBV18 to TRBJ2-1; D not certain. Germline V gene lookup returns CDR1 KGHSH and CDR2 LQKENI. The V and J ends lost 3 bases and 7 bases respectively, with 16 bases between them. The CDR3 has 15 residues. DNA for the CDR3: TGTGCCAGCTCACCGTCCGGCAGAATGAGGAATGAGCAGTTCTTC. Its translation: CASSPSGRMRNEQFF.

CDR3 coding DNA: TGTGCCATTATGGGACAGCGGAACACTGAAGCTTTCTTT. This sequence encodes CAIMGQRNTEAFF. The chain carries TRBV10-3 and TRBJ1-1; 7 bases are shared with TRBD1. The germline gives CDR1 ENHRY, CDR2 SYGVKD. The trim removed 9 bases at V and 1 base at J, leaving 5 bases unmatched. The CDR3 totals 13 residues.

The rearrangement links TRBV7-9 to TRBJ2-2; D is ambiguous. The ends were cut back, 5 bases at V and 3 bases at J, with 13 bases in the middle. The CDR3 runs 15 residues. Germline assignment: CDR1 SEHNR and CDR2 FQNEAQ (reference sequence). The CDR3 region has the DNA TGTGCCAGCAGCCAGACTCAGACCTACACCGGGGAGCTGTTTTTT. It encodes CASSQTQTYTGELFF.

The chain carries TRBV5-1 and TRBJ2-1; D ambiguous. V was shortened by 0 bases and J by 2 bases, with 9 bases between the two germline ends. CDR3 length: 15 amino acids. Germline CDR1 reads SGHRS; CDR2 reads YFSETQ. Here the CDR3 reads CASSLGGETYNEQFF. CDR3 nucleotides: TGCGCCAGCAGCTTGGGAGGAGAGACCTACAATGAGCAGTTCTTC.

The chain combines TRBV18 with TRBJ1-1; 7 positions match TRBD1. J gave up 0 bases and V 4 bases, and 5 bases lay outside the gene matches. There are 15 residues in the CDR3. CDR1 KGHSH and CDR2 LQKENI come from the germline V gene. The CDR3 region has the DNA TGTGCCAGCTCACTATCGGGACAGTTGAACACTGAAGCTTTCTTT. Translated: CASSLSGQLNTEAFF.

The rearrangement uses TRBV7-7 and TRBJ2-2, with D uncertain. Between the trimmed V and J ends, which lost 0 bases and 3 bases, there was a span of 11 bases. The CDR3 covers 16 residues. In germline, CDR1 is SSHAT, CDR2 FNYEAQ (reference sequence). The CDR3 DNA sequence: TGTGCCAGCAGCTTAGCGCCTACCCCGGACACCGGGGAGCTGTTTTTT. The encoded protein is CASSLAPTPDTGELFF.

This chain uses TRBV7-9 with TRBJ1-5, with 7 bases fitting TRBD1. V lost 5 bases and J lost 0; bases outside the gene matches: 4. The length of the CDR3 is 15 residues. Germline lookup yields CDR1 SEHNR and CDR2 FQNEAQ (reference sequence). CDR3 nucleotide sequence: TGTGCCAGCAGCCGGGACAGTATTAGCAATCAGCCCCAGCATTTT. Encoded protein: CASSRDSISNQPQHF.

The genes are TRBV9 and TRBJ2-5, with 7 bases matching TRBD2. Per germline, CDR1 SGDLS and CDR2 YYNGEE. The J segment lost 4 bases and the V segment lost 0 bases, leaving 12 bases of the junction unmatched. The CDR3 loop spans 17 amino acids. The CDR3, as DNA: TGTGCCAGCAGCGTAGACCCCGGGACTGGCGGGGGAGAGACCCAGTACTTC. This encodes CASSVDPGTGGGETQYF.

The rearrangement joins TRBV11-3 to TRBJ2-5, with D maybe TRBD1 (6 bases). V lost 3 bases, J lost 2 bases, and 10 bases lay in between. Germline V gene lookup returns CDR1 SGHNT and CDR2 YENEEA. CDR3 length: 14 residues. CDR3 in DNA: TGTGCCAGCAGCTTTTGGGACACACAAGAGACCCAGTACTTC. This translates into CASSFWDTQETQYF.

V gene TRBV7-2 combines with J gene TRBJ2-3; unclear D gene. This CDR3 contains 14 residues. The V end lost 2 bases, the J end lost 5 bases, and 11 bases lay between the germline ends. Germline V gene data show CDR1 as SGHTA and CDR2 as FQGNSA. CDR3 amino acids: CASSLFFPGDTQYF. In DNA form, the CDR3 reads TGTGCCAGCAGCTTATTCTTCCCGGGAGATACGCAGTATTTT. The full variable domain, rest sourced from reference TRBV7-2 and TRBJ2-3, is GAGVSQSPSNKVTEKGKDVELRCDPISGHTALYWYRQSLGQGLEFLIYFQGNSAPDKSGLPSDRFSAERTGGSVSTLTIQRTQQEDSAVYLCASSLFFPGDTQYFGPGTRLTVL.